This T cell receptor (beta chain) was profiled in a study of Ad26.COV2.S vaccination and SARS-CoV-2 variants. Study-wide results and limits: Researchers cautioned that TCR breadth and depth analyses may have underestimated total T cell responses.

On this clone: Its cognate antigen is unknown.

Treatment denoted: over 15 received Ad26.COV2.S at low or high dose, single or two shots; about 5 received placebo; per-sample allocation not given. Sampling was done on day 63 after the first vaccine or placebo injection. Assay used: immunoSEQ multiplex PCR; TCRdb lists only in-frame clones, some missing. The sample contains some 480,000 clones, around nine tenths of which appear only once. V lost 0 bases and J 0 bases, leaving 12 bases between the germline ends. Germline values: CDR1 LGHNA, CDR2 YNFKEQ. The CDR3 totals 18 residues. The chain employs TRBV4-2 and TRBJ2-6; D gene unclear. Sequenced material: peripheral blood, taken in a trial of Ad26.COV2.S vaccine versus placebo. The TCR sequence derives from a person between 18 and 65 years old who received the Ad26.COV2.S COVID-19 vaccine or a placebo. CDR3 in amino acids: CASSQDFGGSSGANVLTF. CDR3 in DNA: TGTGCCAGCAGCCAAGATTTTGGCGGAAGCTCTGGGGCCAACGTCCTGACTTTC.